These T cell receptor beta chains were read from a single sample in a study of cytomegalovirus exposure and HLA in healthy donors. Only in-frame clones appear in the TCRdb table, and some are missing; sequencing was by immunoSEQ multiplex PCR. The data contain about 150,000 clones, 65% to 85% of them singletons. The sample taken for sequencing was PBMCs. The receptors were sampled from a woman in her thirties or forties in good health and CMV-seropositive. CDR3s include the opening cysteine and the closing phenylalanine or tryptophan. D genes are given only for firm matches. The size of a clone is reported for some rows only, either as once, few or many, or as a class for expanded clones.

D: TRBD1; J: TRBJ2-7; size: NA; V: TRBV29-1; DNA: TGCAGCGTCCTTAGGGCGGACAGGGGTTTCGAGCAGTACTTC; CDR3: CSVLRADRGFEQYF
D: NA; J: TRBJ2-3; size: NA; V: TRBV28; DNA: TGTGCCAGCAGCACTAGCACAGATACGCAGTATTTT; CDR3: CASSTSTDTQYF
D: TRBD2; J: TRBJ2-3; size: NA; V: TRBV15; DNA: TGTGCCACCAGCAGAGTTTGGGAGGGAGCAGGCGGTAGCACAGATACGCAGTATTTT; CDR3: CATSRVWEGAGGSTDTQYF
D: NA; J: TRBJ2-7; size: once; V: TRBV28; DNA: TGTGCCAGCAGTTTGTCAACGGTCGAGCAGTACTTC; CDR3: CASSLSTVEQYF
D: TRBD1; J: TRBJ2-1; size: few; V: TRBV11-3; DNA: TGTGCCAGCAGTCTTAGGGGGACAGGGGGCAATGAGCAGTTCTTC; CDR3: CASSLRGTGGNEQFF
D: TRBD1; J: TRBJ1-4; size: NA; V: TRBV7-9; DNA: TGTGCCAGCAGCCTCAGGGGGTTCGGTGAAAAACTGTTTTTT; CDR3: CASSLRGFGEKLFF
D: TRBD1; J: TRBJ2-2; size: NA; V: TRBV28; DNA: TGTGCCAGCAGTTTGGGGGACAGGAACACCGGGGAGCTGTTTTTT; CDR3: CASSLGDRNTGELFF
D: TRBD1; J: TRBJ1-1; size: NA; V: TRBV7-9; DNA: TGTGCCAGCAGCACAGAGGGACAGATCTCACCCAAAGCTTTCTTT; CDR3: CASSTEGQISPKAFF
D: TRBD2; J: TRBJ2-7; size: NA; V: TRBV6-5; DNA: TGTGCCAGCAGTCCAAGCGGGATTAGCTCCTACGAGCAGTACTTC; CDR3: CASSPSGISSYEQYF
D: NA; J: TRBJ2-2; size: NA; V: TRBV5-5; DNA: TGTGCCAGCAGCAGACGACAGGCCGGTGGCGGGGAGCTGTTTTTT; CDR3: CASSRRQAGGGELFF
D: TRBD2; J: TRBJ2-7; size: NA; V: TRBV11-3; DNA: TGTGCCAGCGGGAGCGGGAGTTCAAACGAGCAGTACTTC; CDR3: CASGSGSSNEQYF
D: TRBD2; J: TRBJ2-1; size: once; V: TRBV15; DNA: TGTGCCACCAGCAGACCTAGCGGGAGGGACAATGAGCAGTTCTTC; CDR3: CATSRPSGRDNEQFF
D: TRBD2; J: TRBJ2-7; size: once; V: TRBV2; DNA: TGTGCCAGCAGTGAACGGCTAGCGGGATCCACCTACGAGCAGTACTTC; CDR3: CASSERLAGSTYEQYF
D: NA; J: TRBJ2-7; size: NA; V: TRBV6-1; DNA: TGTGCCAGCAGTCCTAAAAACGAGCAGTACTTC; CDR3: CASSPKNEQYF
D: TRBD2; J: TRBJ2-7; size: NA; V: TRBV2; DNA: TGTGCCAGCAAAGAGGTCGGGCTAGCGGGAGACGAGCAGTACTTC; CDR3: CASKEVGLAGDEQYF
D: NA; J: TRBJ2-1; size: NA; V: TRBV7-9; DNA: TGTGCCAGCAGCTTGTATGAGTTAGATGAGCAGTTCTTC; CDR3: CASSLYELDEQFF
D: NA; J: TRBJ1-3; size: many; V: TRBV6-5; DNA: TGTGCCAGCAGCGGACACTCTGGAAACACCATATATTTT; CDR3: CASSGHSGNTIYF
D: TRBD2; J: TRBJ2-1; size: NA; V: TRBV7-9; DNA: TGTGCCAGCAGCTTGGCTAGCGGTGAGCAGTTCTTC; CDR3: CASSLASGEQFF
D: NA; J: TRBJ1-5; size: once; V: TRBV14; DNA: TGTGCCAGCAGCCAAGCAGGGAGCAATCAGCCCCAGCATTTT; CDR3: CASSQAGSNQPQHF
D: NA; J: TRBJ2-7; size: NA; V: TRBV2; DNA: TGTGCCAGTTCCGACTTCTCCTACGAGCAGTACTTC; CDR3: CASSDFSYEQYF
D: TRBD1; J: TRBJ2-7; size: NA; V: TRBV2; DNA: TGTGCCAGCAGTGGGGTCAGGGGGTACGAGCAGTACTTC; CDR3: CASSGVRGYEQYF
D: TRBD2; J: TRBJ2-2; size: NA; V: TRBV19; DNA: TGTGCCAGTAGTATTCTGGGACTAGCGGGAGCAAACACCGGGGAGCTGTTTTTT; CDR3: CASSILGLAGANTGELFF
D: TRBD2; J: TRBJ2-7; size: NA; V: TRBV5-4; DNA: TGTGCCAGCAGCCATGGCGGGGCGGGAGACAACGAGCAGTACTTC; CDR3: CASSHGGAGDNEQYF
D: TRBD1; J: TRBJ2-5; size: NA; V: TRBV30; DNA: TGTGCCTGGAGTGTGATAGGGGACAGGGCCCAAGAGACCCAGTACTTC; CDR3: CAWSVIGDRAQETQYF
D: NA; J: TRBJ1-1; size: NA; V: TRBV27; DNA: TGTGCCAGCAGCCGGGGGGGGCGGTTTAGGAACACTGAAGCTTTCTTT; CDR3: CASSRGGRFRNTEAFF
D: NA; J: TRBJ2-2; size: once; V: TRBV9; DNA: TGTGCCAGCAGAGATCAGGGGACCGGGGAGCTGTTTTTT; CDR3: CASRDQGTGELFF
D: TRBD2; J: TRBJ2-1; size: NA; V: TRBV29-1; DNA: TGCAGCGTTGATGTGGATAGGACTAGCGGGCGAGGTGGGCAGTTCTTC; CDR3: CSVDVDRTSGRGGQFF
D: TRBD1; J: TRBJ2-5; size: NA; V: TRBV28; DNA: TGTGCCAGCAGTCAAGCGGACAGGGAATTGGGGACCCAGTACTTC; CDR3: CASSQADRELGTQYF
D: TRBD1; J: TRBJ2-5; size: NA; V: TRBV7-9; DNA: TGTGCCAGCAGCCTCTGGACAGGGCATACGCAGACCCAGTACTTC; CDR3: CASSLWTGHTQTQYF
D: TRBD2; J: TRBJ2-7; size: NA; V: TRBV5-4; DNA: TGTGCCAGCAGCTTGTCCCAAGGGGTAGCGGGATACGAGCAGTACTTC; CDR3: CASSLSQGVAGYEQYF
D: NA; J: TRBJ2-7; size: NA; V: TRBV5-6; DNA: TGTGCCAGCAGCGCCCAAGCCCGAGAGCAGTACTTC; CDR3: CASSAQAREQYF
D: TRBD2; J: TRBJ2-4; size: NA; V: TRBV5-6; DNA: TGTGCCAGCAGCTGGACTAGCGGTCCCAAAAACATTCAGTACTTC; CDR3: CASSWTSGPKNIQYF
D: NA; J: TRBJ1-6; size: few; V: TRBV30; DNA: TGTGCCTGGACCGGAGGGTTGCCACCCCTCCACTTT; CDR3: CAWTGGLPPLHF
D: NA; J: TRBJ2-2; size: NA; V: TRBV5-4; DNA: TGTGCCAGCAGCATGGAACCAGGGGCCGGGGAGCTGTTTTTT; CDR3: CASSMEPGAGELFF
D: TRBD2; J: TRBJ2-7; size: once; V: TRBV30; DNA: TGTGCCTGGAGTTACCAGCGGGAGGGCCGCTCGTACTTC; CDR3: CAWSYQREGRSYF
D: NA; J: TRBJ1-5; size: NA; V: TRBV19; DNA: TGTGCCAGTAGTACCCTTTTTTATCAGCCCCAGCATTTT; CDR3: CASSTLFYQPQHF
D: NA; J: TRBJ1-1; size: NA; V: TRBV5-1; DNA: TGCGCCAGCAGCTATCTTGGGGGGGTGAACACTGAAGCTTTCTTT; CDR3: CASSYLGGVNTEAFF
D: NA; J: TRBJ1-5; size: NA; V: TRBV2; DNA: TGTGCCAGCAGCCCGATCTGGGCTAGGGGGCCCCAGCATTTT; CDR3: CASSPIWARGPQHF
D: TRBD1; J: TRBJ1-1; size: NA; V: TRBV29-1; DNA: TGCAGCGTAGAGGACAGGAGGAACACTGAAGCTTTCTTT; CDR3: CSVEDRRNTEAFF
D: TRBD1; J: TRBJ2-5; size: NA; V: TRBV28; DNA: TGTGCCAGCAGTACTCAAACAGGGGGCCAAGAGACCCAGTACTTC; CDR3: CASSTQTGGQETQYF
D: NA; J: TRBJ2-5; size: NA; V: TRBV11-2; DNA: TGTGCCAGCAATAAGGAGGGGCTAGCGAGCGAGACCCAGTACTTC; CDR3: CASNKEGLASETQYF
D: TRBD2; J: TRBJ2-7; size: NA; V: TRBV28; DNA: TGTGCCAGCAGTTTAGCGGGAGGGCAATACGAGCAGTACTTC; CDR3: CASSLAGGQYEQYF
D: NA; J: TRBJ2-1; size: NA; V: TRBV2; DNA: TGTGCCAGCAGTGAAGCGCGGCAGTTTCTGCTCTTC; CDR3: CASSEARQFLLF
D: NA; J: TRBJ2-5; size: NA; V: TRBV6-5; DNA: TGTGCCAGCGGCGGCTCAGAGACCCAGTACTTC; CDR3: CASGGSETQYF
D: TRBD1; J: TRBJ2-5; size: NA; V: TRBV5-1; DNA: TGCGCCAGCAGCATACCGGGACAGGGAGGGGAGACCCAGTACTTC; CDR3: CASSIPGQGGETQYF
D: TRBD2; J: TRBJ2-2; size: NA; V: TRBV7-9; DNA: TGTGCCAGCAGCTTGGGACTAGCGGGATTTGGCGGCCGCACCGGGGAGCTGTTTTTT; CDR3: CASSLGLAGFGGRTGELFF
D: NA; J: TRBJ1-2; size: NA; V: TRBV7-9; DNA: TGTGCCAGCAGCCAATCAACGGGAAGGAACTATGGCTACACCTTC; CDR3: CASSQSTGRNYGYTF
D: NA; J: TRBJ2-7; size: NA; V: TRBV2; DNA: TGTGCCAGCAGACAACCTTCTTCCTACGAGCAGTACTTC; CDR3: CASRQPSSYEQYF
D: NA; J: TRBJ1-3; size: NA; V: TRBV19; DNA: TGTGCCAGTATCGGGATACTCTCTGGAAACACCATATATTTT; CDR3: CASIGILSGNTIYF
D: TRBD2; J: TRBJ2-7; size: NA; V: TRBV13; DNA: TGTGCCAGCAGCACAGCGGGAGGAACCGCCGAGCAGTACTTC; CDR3: CASSTAGGTAEQYF
D: TRBD1; J: TRBJ1-5; size: NA; V: TRBV19; DNA: TGTGCCAGTAGTACGGGACAGGGAGATCAGCCCCAGCATTTT; CDR3: CASSTGQGDQPQHF
D: NA; J: TRBJ2-3; size: NA; V: TRBV5-1; DNA: TGCGCCAGCAGCTACCCAGCGGGTCTGGGCACAGATACGCAGTATTTT; CDR3: CASSYPAGLGTDTQYF
D: TRBD1; J: TRBJ2-7; size: NA; V: TRBV15; DNA: TGTGCCACCTCTGGGACAGAGGACTACGAGCAGTACTTC; CDR3: CATSGTEDYEQYF
D: TRBD2; J: TRBJ2-1; size: NA; V: TRBV28; DNA: TGTGCCAGCAGTCCCCATAGCGGGAGAGGTGATGAGCAGTTCTTC; CDR3: CASSPHSGRGDEQFF